The clone carrying this T cell receptor beta chain was recorded at least ten times. The antigen remains unidentified. The germline gives CDR1 SGHTA, CDR2 FQGNSA. The CDR3 loop spans 13 amino acids. Trimming removed 5 bases from V and 5 bases from J; junction bases left unmatched: 5. The sample originates from a study of T cell repertoires in cytomegalovirus infection. The overall study: It can be stated that public TCR beta signatures indicated CMV infection as well as a matching HLA type.

Study observations and caveats: The ex vivo response was dominated by HLA-C-restricted CMV-specific TCR beta clonotypes.

TCRdb recomputed calls from the reads with MiXCR, one row per CDR3 protein. The sample shows about 400,000 distinct CDR3 sequences, over 15% of them seen only once. This sequence was found in a human donor in good health (CMV status not recorded). Some clones in this sample may be carry-over from other donors' samples. V usage is TRBV7-2 and J usage is TRBJ2-5; 7 nucleotides match TRBD2. Sample: PBMCs. CDR3 in amino acids: CASSRGGGETQYF. DNA for the CDR3: TGTGCCAGCAGCCGCGGGGGAGGGGAGACCCAGTACTTC.